These T cell receptor beta chains were read from a single sample in a study of shared clonotypes between healthy human individuals. Only in-frame clones appear in the TCRdb table, and some are missing; sequencing was by immunoSEQ multiplex PCR. The sample comprises roughly 1,100,000 clones, 60% to 80% of which are singletons, and 1.5% rests with the top ten. Material: memory CD4+ T cells sorted from blood. The receptors stem from a man younger than 30 in good health. Each CDR3 is given with its conserved first and last residue. D genes are given only for firm matches. For some rows the clone size is stated as once, few or many, or as a class when expanded; others skip it.

TRBV9	TRBD2	TRBJ2-1	many	CASSPSGANNEQFF	TGTGCCAGCAGCCCCAGCGGGGCAAACAATGAGCAGTTCTTC
TRBV6-6	NA	TRBJ1-5	NA	CASSYNPQGHNQPQHF	TGTGCCAGCAGTTATAATCCGCAGGGACACAATCAGCCCCAGCATTTT
TRBV6-5	TRBD1	TRBJ1-4	NA	CATRPQGGREKLFF	TGTGCCACCCGCCCACAGGGGGGTCGCGAAAAACTGTTTTTT
TRBV6-1	NA	TRBJ1-6	NA	CASSVTGGRDSPLHF	TGTGCCAGCAGTGTGACAGGCGGACGGGATTCACCCCTCCACTTT
TRBV5-1	TRBD1	TRBJ2-7	NA	CASSGRDRGHEQYF	TGCGCCAGCAGCGGCCGGGACAGGGGTCACGAGCAGTACTTC
TRBV6-5	NA	TRBJ2-7	NA	CASSATSSYEQYF	TGTGCCAGCTCGGCTACTAGTTCCTACGAGCAGTACTTC
TRBV5-1	NA	TRBJ1-1	NA	CASSLEIGNTEAFF	TGCGCCAGCAGCTTGGAAATAGGCAACACTGAAGCTTTCTTT
TRBV5-1	TRBD1	TRBJ2-1	NA	CASSASHRGSYNEQFF	TGCGCCAGCAGCGCATCCCACAGGGGATCTTACAATGAGCAGTTCTTC
TRBV5-6	NA	TRBJ1-2	NA	CASSFSGGDYGYTF	TGTGCCAGCAGCTTCTCCGGGGGCGACTATGGCTACACCTTC
TRBV6-6	NA	TRBJ1-1	NA	CASSLVPNTEAFF	TGTGCCAGCAGTCTCGTGCCGAACACTGAAGCTTTCTTT
TRBV7-9	TRBD2	TRBJ2-7	NA	CASSSALGEGVLGGEQYF	TGTGCCAGCAGTTCTGCTTTGGGGGAGGGCGTTCTAGGCGGGGAGCAGTACTTC
TRBV5-6	NA	TRBJ2-7	NA	CASSYGRVTLEQYF	TGTGCCAGCAGCTACGGAAGGGTTACCCTCGAGCAGTACTTC
TRBV5-1	NA	TRBJ1-5	NA	CASSFGAGMDPQHF	TGCGCCAGCAGCTTCGGGGCAGGGATGGACCCCCAGCATTTT
TRBV5-4	TRBD2	TRBJ2-5	NA	CASSLGGGEETQYF	TGTGCCAGCAGCTTAGGCGGGGGGGAAGAGACCCAGTACTTC
TRBV6-5	NA	TRBJ2-1	NA	CASSFSYGEYNEQFF	TGTGCCAGCAGTTTCTCCTATGGGGAGTACAATGAGCAGTTCTTC
TRBV6-1	NA	TRBJ2-5	NA	CASSLSGWETQYF	TGTGCCAGCAGCCTGAGTGGGTGGGAGACCCAGTACTTC
TRBV6-6	NA	TRBJ1-6	NA	CASSTGSYNSPLHF	TGTGCCAGCAGTACGGGCTCCTATAATTCACCCCTCCACTTT
TRBV9	TRBD1	TRBJ2-7	NA	CASSAPRTGEQYF	TGTGCCAGCAGCGCCCCAAGGACAGGCGAGCAGTACTTC
TRBV6-1	NA	TRBJ2-5	NA	CASLEGVETQYF	TGTGCCAGCTTGGAGGGGGTAGAGACCCAGTACTTC
TRBV6-6	TRBD1	TRBJ1-1	NA	CASRRDSTAEAFF	TGTGCCAGCAGACGGGACAGCACCGCTGAAGCTTTCTTT
TRBV5-1	TRBD2	TRBJ2-5	few	CASSTGTSGRETQYF	TGCGCCAGCAGCACCGGGACTAGCGGGAGAGAGACCCAGTACTTC
TRBV6-6	TRBD1	TRBJ1-2	NA	CASSMTGDYGYTF	TGTGCCAGCAGCATGACAGGGGACTATGGCTACACCTTC
TRBV5-4	TRBD1	TRBJ2-2	few	CASTYPGQGHSGELFF	TGTGCCAGCACCTATCCGGGACAGGGGCATAGCGGGGAGCTGTTTTTT
TRBV6-5	NA	TRBJ2-1	NA	CASSSPGPQFF	TGTGCCAGCAGTTCCCCGGGACCTCAGTTCTTC